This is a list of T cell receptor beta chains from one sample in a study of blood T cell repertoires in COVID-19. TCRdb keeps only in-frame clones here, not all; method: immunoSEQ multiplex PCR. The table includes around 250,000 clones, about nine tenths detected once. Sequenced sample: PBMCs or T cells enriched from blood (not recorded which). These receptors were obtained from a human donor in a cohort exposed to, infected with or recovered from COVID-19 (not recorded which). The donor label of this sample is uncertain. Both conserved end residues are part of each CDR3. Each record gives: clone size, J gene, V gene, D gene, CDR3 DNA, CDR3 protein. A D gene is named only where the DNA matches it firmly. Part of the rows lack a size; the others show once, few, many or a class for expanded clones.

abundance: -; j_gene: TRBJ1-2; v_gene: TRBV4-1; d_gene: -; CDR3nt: TGCGCCAGCAGCCAAGAAAGTATAGCGGGGTATGGCTACACCTTC; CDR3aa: CASSQESIAGYGYTF
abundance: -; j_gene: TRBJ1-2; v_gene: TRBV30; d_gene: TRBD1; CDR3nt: TGTGCCTGGAGTGCCGGACAGGGTTTCTATGGCTACACCTTC; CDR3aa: CAWSAGQGFYGYTF
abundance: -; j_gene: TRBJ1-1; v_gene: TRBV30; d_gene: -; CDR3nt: TGTGCCTGGAGTAGCTTAAGAGGCACTGAAGCTTTCTTT; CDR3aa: CAWSSLRGTEAFF
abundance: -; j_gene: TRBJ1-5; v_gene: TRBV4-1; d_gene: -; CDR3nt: TGCGCCAGCAGCTTGTCTATGCAGGGTAATCAGCCCCAGCATTTT; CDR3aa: CASSLSMQGNQPQHF
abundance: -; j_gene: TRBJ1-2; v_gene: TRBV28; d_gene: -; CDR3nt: TGTGCCAGCGGGGGAGGGGTTAACTATGGCTACACCTTC; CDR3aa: CASGGGVNYGYTF
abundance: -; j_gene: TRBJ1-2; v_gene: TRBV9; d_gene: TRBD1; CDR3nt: TGTGCCAGCAGCCTTTCTACAGGGGAATACTATGGCTACACCTTC; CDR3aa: CASSLSTGEYYGYTF
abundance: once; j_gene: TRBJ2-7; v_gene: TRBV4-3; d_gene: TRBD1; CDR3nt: TGCGCCAGCAGCCAAGTGGACCCGGGACAGGGGCGTTCGTACGAGCAGTACTTC; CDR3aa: CASSQVDPGQGRSYEQYF
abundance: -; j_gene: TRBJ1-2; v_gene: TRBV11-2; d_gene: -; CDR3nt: TGTGCCAGCAGCCCCATCGGTAATCGGAACTATGGCTACACCTTC; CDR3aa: CASSPIGNRNYGYTF
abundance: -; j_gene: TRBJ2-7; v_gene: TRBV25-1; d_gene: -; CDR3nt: TGTGCCAGCAGTCGGGGAACCTACGAGCAGTACTTC; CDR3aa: CASSRGTYEQYF
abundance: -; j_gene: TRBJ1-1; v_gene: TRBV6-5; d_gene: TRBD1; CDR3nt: TGTGCCAGCCGGGACAGACCCATGAACACTGAAGCTTTCTTT; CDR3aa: CASRDRPMNTEAFF
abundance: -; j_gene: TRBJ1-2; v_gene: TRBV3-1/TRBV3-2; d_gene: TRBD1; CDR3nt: TGTGCCAGCAGCCCCCGGGACAGTGCAAACTATGGCTACACCTTC; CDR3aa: CASSPRDSANYGYTF